The 23 T cell receptor beta chains listed next were all sequenced from one sample in a study of post-analysis software for immune sequencing data. Study conclusions and caveats: With TRBV5-6, TRBV5-1 and TRBV20-1 included, about 5 TRBV segments were more frequent in patients than in controls.

Unique molecular identifiers had been added to the TCR beta cDNA libraries. TCRdb reprocessed the PCR reads via MiXCR and lists one record per CDR3 protein. This sample has hundreds of thousands of distinct CDR3 sequences, with about 40% found just once. These receptors' antigens are unknown. Source material: blood. These receptor sequences come from a girl aged 5 to 17 with multiple sclerosis.

This clonotype turned up a few times. The rearrangement links TRBV12-3 or TRBV12-4 to TRBJ2-1, with 8 bases lining up with TRBD1. V shed 6 bases and J 8 bases; nucleotides not matched to a gene: 3. There are 12 residues in the CDR3. CDR3 loop: CASRGQGDEQFF. In DNA, the CDR3 is TGTGCCAGCAGAGGACAGGGCGATGAGCAGTTCTTC.

The chain carries TRBV11-2 and TRBJ2-1; D not certain. The CDR3 contains 14 residues. V gave up 1 base and J gave up 3 bases, with 7 bases separating them. Germline V gives CDR1 SGHAT, CDR2 FQNNGV. CDR3 bases: TGTGCCAGCAGCTTAGTATACAGCTACAATGAGCAGTTCTTC. Its translation: CASSLVYSYNEQFF.

V usage is TRBV25-1 and J usage is TRBJ2-6; D perhaps matches TRBD1 (5 bases). CDR1 MGHDK and CDR2 SYGVNS come from the germline V gene. V lost 8 bases and J lost 2, with 7 bases in between. The CDR3 has 13 residues. CDR3 in DNA: TGTGCCAGCCTAGGGGCTGGGGCCAACGTCCTGACTTTC. Encoded protein: CASLGAGANVLTF.

This clonotype was counted only a few times. The junction and the germline gene differ at one end; a read error may be behind it. The V and J genes are TRBV5-6 and TRBJ2-5; weak D call: TRBD2 (6 bases). The CDR3 contains 12 residues. Per the germline V gene, CDR1 is SGHDT and CDR2 is YYEEEE. The CDR3 DNA reads TGTGCCAGCACCATTAACCGGGAGACCCGGTACTTC. It yields the protein CASTINRETRYF.

Only a few counts were recorded for this clonotype. The chain links TRBV11-2 to TRBJ1-2; a possible D gene is TRBD1 (5 bases). This CDR3 has 15 amino acids. Trimming removed 0 bases at V and 8 bases at J, with 16 bases between. The germline V gene has CDR1 SGHAT and CDR2 FQNNGV. In DNA, the CDR3 is TGTGCCAGCAGCTTAGACCCGGCGGGGGGTGGAGGCTACACCTTC. Translated: CASSLDPAGGGGYTF. Full variable domain (outside the CDR3, taken from reference TRBV11-2 and TRBJ1-2): EAGVAQSPRYKIIEKRQSVAFWCNPISGHATLYWYQQILGQGPKLLIQFQNNGVVDDSQLPKDRFSAERLKGVDSTLKIQPAKLEDSAVYLCASSLDPAGGGGYTFGSGTRLTVV.

This clonotype showed up just a few times. This sequence joins TRBV11-2 and TRBJ2-7, with a weak D call TRBD1 (5 bases). The V and J ends lost 4 bases and 2 bases respectively, with 9 bases between them. CDR1 is SGHAT, CDR2 FQNNGV, per germline. The CDR3 has 13 amino acids. CDR3 protein: CASSWGTAYEQYF. The CDR3 DNA reads TGTGCCAGCAGCTGGGGCACCGCCTACGAGCAGTACTTC.

The table lists this clonotype with a few counts. The CDR3 sequence: CASSEGPQASSYEQYF. As DNA, the CDR3 is TGCGCCAGCAGTGAGGGTCCACAGGCTAGCTCCTACGAGCAGTACTTC. This rearrangement joins TRBV10-2 to TRBJ2-7; D perhaps matches TRBD1 (5 bases). CDR1 WSHSY and CDR2 SAAADI come from the germline V gene. CDR3 length: 16 residues. V gave up 2 bases and J gave up 0 bases, with 14 bases separating them.

This clonotype was found a few times. The chain carries TRBV29-1 and TRBJ2-1, with a tentative D call TRBD2 (5 bases). The V gene's germline CDR1 is SQVTM and CDR2 ANQGSEA. The CDR3 spans 19 residues. Trimming removed 3 bases from V and 0 bases from J, with 24 bases in between. The CDR3: CSVEEGGLVWGNSYNEQFF. CDR3 in DNA: TGCAGCGTTGAGGAAGGAGGACTCGTGTGGGGAAACTCCTACAATGAGCAGTTCTTC.

The V call is TRBV29-1, the J call TRBJ2-3; D is possibly TRBD1 (6 bases). This CDR3 comprises 16 residues. Germline V gene sequence: CDR1 SQVTM, CDR2 ANQGSEA. The CDR3 loop reads CNAVGLTGYRADTQYF. DNA for the CDR3: TGCAACGCCGTTGGCCTAACAGGGTACAGGGCAGATACGCAGTATTTT.

The chain carries TRBV4-1 and TRBJ2-3, with a tentative D call TRBD2 (5 bases). Deletions cut 2 bases from V and 7 bases from J, with 16 bases between. The germline V gene has CDR1 MGHRA and CDR2 YSYEKL. CDR3 length: 15 residues. The CDR3 protein is CASSQNLGTSNTQYF. In nucleotides, the CDR3 is TGCGCCAGCAGCCAAAATCTGGGCACTAGTAATACGCAGTATTTT.

This clonotype was recorded a few times. This chain uses TRBV7-2 with TRBJ2-3; the D call may be TRBD1 or TRBD2 (6 bases each). The V and J ends lost 4 bases and 5 bases respectively, with 19 bases between them. The CDR3 runs 16 residues. CDR1 is SGHTA, CDR2 FQGNSA, per germline. CDR3 loop: CASSSRLKGGQDTQYF. Written as DNA, the CDR3 is TGTGCCAGCAGCTCTCGGTTGAAAGGGGGGCAAGATACGCAGTATTTT.

This clonotype was recorded a few times. CDR3 protein: CASSASDNEQFF. The CDR3 nucleotides read TGTGCCAGCAGTGCATCTGACAATGAGCAGTTCTTC. V gene TRBV6-5 combines with J gene TRBJ2-1; no definite D call. This CDR3 has 12 residues. The ends were cut back, 5 bases at V and 5 bases at J, with 7 bases in the middle. CDR1 and CDR2 (germline): MNHEY, SVGAGI.

This clonotype occurred a few times. The J gene is TRBJ2-7, the V gene TRBV20-1, with 7 positions matching TRBD2. With 5 bases clipped from V and 4 bases from J, the junction kept 11 bases outside the gene matches. The CDR3 has 14 residues. Germline CDR1 reads DFQATT; CDR2 reads SNEGSKA (reference sequence). Written as DNA, the CDR3 is TGCAGTGCTGTAAGGGACTATAAACCTTACGAGCAGTACTTC. Its protein product is CSAVRDYKPYEQYF.

The sample holds a few counts of this clonotype. The gene calls are TRBV20-1 and TRBJ2-1; D uncertain. The CDR3 loop spans 15 amino acids. Germline CDR1 DFQATT, CDR2 SNEGSKA (reference sequence). The V gene lost 3 bases and the J gene lost 0 bases, with 12 bases spanning the gap. Here the CDR3 reads CSARSRKSSYNEQFF. The CDR3 bases are TGCAGTGCTAGGTCAAGAAAGAGCTCCTACAATGAGCAGTTCTTC.

The rearrangement joins TRBV4-1 to TRBJ1-5, with 8 nucleotides matching TRBD1. There are 13 residues in the CDR3. The V gene's germline CDR1 is MGHRA and CDR2 YSYEKL. V trimming: 6 bases; J trimming: 5 bases; junction bases outside the gene matches: 3. The CDR3 DNA follows: TGCGCCAGCAGACAGACAGGGGATCAGCCCCAGCATTTT. It is translated as CASRQTGDQPQHF.

A remark on this clonotype: Germline and junction disagree at one end, which may indicate a read error. The V gene is TRBV7-2, the J gene TRBJ2-3; either TRBD1 or TRBD2 may supply D (7 bases each). The CDR3 is 16 amino acids. Germline V gene lookup returns CDR1 SGHTA and CDR2 FQGNSA. CDR3 coding DNA: TGTGCCAGCAGCAAGGGGAGGGGGCCACAGGGAGATACGCGGTATTTT. Protein: CASSKGRGPQGDTRYF.

The V and J genes are TRBV12-3 or TRBV12-4 and TRBJ2-5; D not certain. The CDR3 is made up of 13 amino acids. The V and J ends lost 10 bases and 2 bases respectively, with 14 bases between them. CDR3 DNA: TGTGCCACGAAAAACACAGCACAAGAGACCCAGTACTTC. This sequence encodes CATKNTAQETQYF.

V gene TRBV4-1 combines with J gene TRBJ2-1; 9 bases align to TRBD2. The germline gives CDR1 MGHRA, CDR2 YSYEKL. The CDR3 is made up of 16 amino acids. Unmatched junction bases numbered 12, after V lost 3 bases and J lost 9 bases. CDR3 nucleotide sequence: TGCGCCAGCAGCCATCCTAGCATGCGGGGGGGCGGTGAGCAGTTCTTC. Protein product: CASSHPSMRGGGEQFF.

The chain is built from TRBV6-1 and TRBJ2-1; tentative D call: TRBD1 (6 bases). This CDR3 is 13 amino acids long. The germline V gene encodes CDR1 MNHNS and CDR2 SASEGT. Trimming took off 6 bases at V and 4 bases at J, with 10 bases between the two ends. CDR3 in amino acids: CASRDSGYNEQFF. CDR3 nucleotides: TGTGCCAGCAGGGACAGTGGATACAATGAGCAGTTCTTC.

This clonotype was seen a few times. V is TRBV20-1 and J is TRBJ2-1; the match to TRBD2 covers 8 bases. The V segment lost 1 base and the J segment 10 bases; nucleotides outside the gene matches: 9. This CDR3 is 14 amino acids long. The germline CDR1 and CDR2 sequences are DFQATT and SNEGSKA (reference sequence). The DNA of the CDR3 is TGCAGTGCTAGAGTCGCGTCCCGGGGGGGGGAGCAGTTCTTC. This encodes CSARVASRGGEQFF.

This clonotype was found a few times. The V and J genes are TRBV24-1 and TRBJ2-3; D may be TRBD2 (5 bases). The V and J ends lost 4 bases and 2 bases respectively, with 15 bases between them. CDR1 and CDR2 (germline): KGHDR, SFDVKD. The CDR3 has 16 amino acids. The CDR3 spells CATSDRGAGVTDTQYF. The DNA for the CDR3 is TGTGCCACCAGTGACCGTGGCGCGGGCGTCACAGATACGCAGTATTTT.

In DNA form, the CDR3 reads TGTGCCAGCAGTTTATCAGGGGGCTTACGCGAGCAGTACTTC. Amino acid sequence: CASSLSGGLREQYF. The chain carries TRBV27 and TRBJ2-7, with 7 nucleotides matching TRBD1. Germline CDR1 reads MNHEY; CDR2 reads SMNVEV (reference sequence). The CDR3 has 14 amino acids. Trimming cost V 0 bases and J 6 bases; bases outside gene matches: 5.

The V call is TRBV12-3 or TRBV12-4, the J call TRBJ1-1; possibly TRBD1 for D (5 bases). The length of the CDR3 is 13 residues. Between the trimmed V and J ends, which lost 3 bases and 4 bases, there was a span of 9 bases. The CDR3 DNA reads TGTGCCAGCAGTTTTCAACAGGCCACTGAAGCTTTCTTT. Amino acid sequence: CASSFQQATEAFF.